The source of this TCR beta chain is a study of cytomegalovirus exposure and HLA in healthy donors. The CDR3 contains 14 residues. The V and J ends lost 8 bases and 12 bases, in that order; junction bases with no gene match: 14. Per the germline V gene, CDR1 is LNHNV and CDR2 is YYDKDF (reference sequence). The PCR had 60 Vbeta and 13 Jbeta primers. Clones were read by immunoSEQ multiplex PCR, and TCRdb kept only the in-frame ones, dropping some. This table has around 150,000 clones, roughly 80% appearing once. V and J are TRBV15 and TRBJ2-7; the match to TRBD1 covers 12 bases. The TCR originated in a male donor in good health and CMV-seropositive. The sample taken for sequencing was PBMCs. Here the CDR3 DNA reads TGTGCCACCTCGCTGGCCGGGACAGGGGGCAAGCGGTACTTC. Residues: CATSLAGTGGKRYF.